This T cell receptor beta chain derives from a study of prognosis after radiotherapy for stage I lung cancer. Study as a whole: A median of about 7 months after radiotherapy, distant metastases were seen in several patients, while no significant progression was shown by 15. Study-level findings and limits: Median unique TCR clones dropped from around 10,000 to 6,500 after stereotactic body radiation therapy. Shannon entropy after stereotactic body radiation therapy was lower in patients who developed distant metastases.

Amplification of TCR beta CDR3 from genomic DNA used two-round multiplex PCR. First-round PCR amplification was performed with primers specific to each TRBV and TRBJ gene. Universal primers featured in the second PCR round. TCRdb re-called the multiplex PCR reads with MiXCR, one entry per CDR3 protein. The sample lists around 21,000 distinct CDR3 sequences, 50% seen once, with approximately 30% in the top ten. A remark on this clonotype: What it binds is not known. The junction and the germline gene differ at one end; a read error may be behind it.

The clonotype was recovered from a donor aged 50 or older with non-small cell lung cancer. The sample consisted of PBMCs, taken before or after stereotactic body radiation therapy (not recorded which).

The CDR3 protein is CASTRGQSSPIQF. For the CDR3, the DNA is TGTGCCAGCACGAGAGGACAAAGTTCACCCATCCAATTT. The chain links TRBV28 to TRBJ1-6, with D possibly being TRBD1 (5 bases). Germline V gives CDR1 MDHEN, CDR2 SYDVKM. There are 13 residues in the CDR3.